Below, 22 T cell receptor beta chains from the same sample are listed, as sequenced in a study of Graves' ophthalmopathy and Graves' hyperthyroidism. TCR beta CDR3 amplification used RNA transcripts. HTBI primers primed a first-round RT-PCR, and a second-round multiplex PCR followed. TCRdb reprocessed the multiplex PCR reads with MiXCR, giving one entry per CDR3 protein. Found here are around 660,000 distinct CDR3 sequences, just over 40% of them singletons; the top ten hold 2.5% to 3.5%. Input material: peripheral blood. All receptors come from an adult man with Graves' ophthalmopathy.

Comments on this clonotype: Germline is not matched at one junction end, which may reflect a read error. This chain uses TRBV7-8 with TRBJ2-2; perhaps TRBD2 as D (5 bases). Looked up from germline, CDR1 is SGHVS and CDR2 is FQNEAQ. This CDR3 spans 13 amino acids. The CDR3 nucleotides read TGTGTCAGCGGTCTCCGGAACACCGGGGAGCTGTTTTTT. It specifies CVSGLRNTGELFF.

The V gene is TRBV7-8, the J gene TRBJ1-2; D uncertain. The CDR3 runs to 16 residues. CDR1 and CDR2 (germline): SGHVS, FQNEAQ. Deletions cut 5 bases from V and 3 bases from J, with 19 bases between. CDR3 bases: TGTGCCAGCAGCGTAGAAGGATGGCGCGTCGACTATGGCTACACCTTC. This gives the protein CASSVEGWRVDYGYTF.

The chain links TRBV25-1 to TRBJ1-4, with D uncertain. This CDR3 is 15 amino acids long. The ends were cut back, 5 bases at V and 2 bases at J, with 12 bases in the middle. CDR1 and CDR2 (germline): MGHDK, SYGVNS. The CDR3 loop is CASSLSAVTNEKLFF. CDR3 DNA: TGTGCCAGCAGTTTATCCGCGGTGACTAATGAAAAACTGTTTTTT.

The sample holds many counts of this clonotype. The gene calls are TRBV2 and TRBJ2-5; 9 bases agree with TRBD2. The CDR3 contains 14 residues. Germline CDR1 and CDR2: SNHLY and FYNNEI. J gave up 3 bases and V 4 bases, and 3 bases lay outside the gene matches. CDR3 amino acids: CASSGGLAEETQYF. The CDR3 DNA reads TGTGCCAGCAGTGGGGGACTAGCCGAAGAGACCCAGTACTTC.

This clonotype occurred many times. The chain employs TRBV7-6 and TRBJ1-4; D remains ambiguous. Trimming cost V 6 bases and J 10 bases, with 21 bases left between them. CDR1 and CDR2 from the germline V gene are SGHVS and FNYEAQ. There are 15 residues in the CDR3. The chain's CDR3 is CASRPGQLPGGKLFF. The CDR3 DNA sequence: TGTGCCAGCAGACCCGGGCAGCTACCAGGCGGAAAACTGTTTTTT.

The rearrangement uses TRBV7-3 and TRBJ2-2; a weak D match, TRBD2 (6 bases). Looked up from germline, CDR1 is SGHTA and CDR2 is FQGTGA. The CDR3 has 16 residues. V lost 2 bases and J 3 bases, leaving 13 bases between the germline ends. In nucleotides, the CDR3 is TGTGCCAGCAGCTTAGGTCAGCCGGGAGACACCGGGGAGCTGTTTTTT. Its protein product is CASSLGQPGDTGELFF. Complete variable domain (other parts from reference TRBV7-3 and TRBJ2-2): GAGVSQTPSNKVTEKGKYVELRCDPISGHTALYWYRQSLGQGPEFLIYFQGTGAADDSGLPNDRFFAVRPEGSVSTLKIQRTERGDSAVYLCASSLGQPGDTGELFFGEGSRLTVL.

This clonotype showed up many times. V gene TRBV2 combines with J gene TRBJ2-7; tentative D call: TRBD2 (5 bases). The CDR3 sequence is 14 residues long. Germline loops: CDR1 SNHLY, CDR2 FYNNEI. V was cut by 6 bases and J by 0 bases, with 12 bases left in between. The CDR3 region has the DNA TGTGCCAGCAGGCCCGACTACAGCTCCTACGAGCAGTACTTC. It specifies CASRPDYSSYEQYF.

At least ten counts were recorded for this clonotype. The V and J genes are TRBV6-5 and TRBJ1-6, with a tentative D call TRBD1 (5 bases). In germline, CDR1 is MNHEY, CDR2 SVGAGI. The CDR3 runs 16 residues. Trimming left V 3 bases short and J 5 bases short, with 14 bases between. CDR3 coding DNA: TGTGCCAGCAGTTATCAGGGACCGAGGAATAATTCACCCCTCCACTTT. This gives the protein CASSYQGPRNNSPLHF.

The chain combines TRBV4-3 with TRBJ2-2; weak D call: TRBD1 (6 bases). This CDR3 has 14 amino acids. V gave up 0 bases and J gave up 8 bases, with 10 bases separating them. Germline V gene sequence: CDR1 LGHNA, CDR2 YSLEER. CDR3: CASSQDVGTGELFF. In DNA, the CDR3 is TGCGCCAGCAGCCAAGATGTGGGGACAGGGGAGCTGTTTTTT.

Only a few counts were recorded for this clonotype. A far larger clone is just one base off, so this is likely a read error. The chain joins TRBV7-2 to TRBJ2-7; D unclear. The V gene lost 4 bases and the J gene lost 3 bases, with 4 bases spanning the gap. Germline V gives CDR1 SGHTA, CDR2 FQGNSA. The CDR3 is 11 amino acids. CDR3 nucleotides: TGTGCCAGCAGCTGCAGCTACGAGCAGTACTTC. This sequence encodes CASSCSYEQYF.

This clonotype has just one count. The J gene is TRBJ1-2, the V gene TRBV10-3; D perhaps matches TRBD1 (6 bases). The germline CDR1 and CDR2 sequences are ENHRY and SYGVKD. The germline V and J ends were trimmed by 4 bases and 3 bases, with 15 bases remaining between them. The CDR3 sequence is 15 residues long. The chain's CDR3 is CAISGTGQTHYGYTF. As DNA, the CDR3 is TGTGCCATCAGTGGTACAGGGCAGACTCACTATGGCTACACCTTC.

The genes are TRBV10-3 and TRBJ2-2, with D possibly matching TRBD1 (6 bases). The germline V gene encodes CDR1 ENHRY and CDR2 SYGVKD. The V end was cut by 9 bases, the J end by 7 bases, with 21 bases between. The CDR3 loop spans 15 amino acids. The chain's CDR3 is CAIGGYSERVGELFF. The CDR3 DNA is TGTGCCATAGGGGGTTACTCGGAACGGGTCGGGGAGCTGTTTTTT.

The chain employs TRBV4-3 and TRBJ2-7, with TRBD1 matching over 9 bases. Germline CDR1 reads LGHNA; CDR2 reads YSLEER. The ends lost 4 bases at V and 2 bases at J; junction bases unmatched: 6. CDR3 length equals 15 residues. CDR3 sequence: CASSRGQGTPYEQYF. In nucleotides, the CDR3 is TGCGCCAGCAGCCGCGGACAGGGGACACCCTACGAGCAGTACTTC.

The chain employs TRBV29-1 and TRBJ2-3; 10 bases are shared with TRBD2. V trimming: 1 base; J trimming: 1 base; junction bases outside the gene matches: 2. The germline V gene encodes CDR1 SQVTM and CDR2 ANQGSEA. The CDR3 consists of 15 residues. The CDR3 DNA follows: TGCAGCGTTGAAGGAGGGACTAGCGGCACAGATACGCAGTATTTT. It encodes CSVEGGTSGTDTQYF.

The table lists this clonotype with many counts. A read error may account for a junction end that differs from germline. The chain is built from TRBV14 and TRBJ2-7; no reliable D call. Germline CDR1 reads SGHDN; CDR2 reads FVKESK. This CDR3 is built from 12 residues. DNA for the CDR3: TGTGCCAGCAGCCAAGATCACCTCCTCAGGAACTTC. Its translation is CASSQDHLLRNF.

This clonotype was counted ten times or more. The rearrangement joins TRBV7-8 to TRBJ2-7; 11 nucleotides line up with TRBD2. Germline-derived CDR1 and CDR2 are SGHVS and FQNEAQ. The length of the CDR3 is 16 residues. Unmatched junction bases numbered 9, after V lost 5 bases and J lost 3 bases. Written as DNA, the CDR3 is TGTGCCAGCAGCGTTTCCGGGACTAGCGGCGTCTACGAGCAGTACTTC. It specifies CASSVSGTSGVYEQYF.

The chain has TRBV7-8 and TRBJ1-2, with 9 bases matching TRBD1. Germline V gives CDR1 SGHVS, CDR2 FQNEAQ. Germline trimming cut 9 bases from V and 3 bases from J; bases unmatched to any gene: 8. The length of the CDR3 is 14 residues. CDR3 region: CASSTRDRDYGYTF. The CDR3 DNA sequence: TGTGCCAGTAGTACCCGGGACAGGGACTATGGCTACACCTTC. Supplemented by reference TRBV7-8 and TRBJ1-2, the full variable domain reads GAGVSQSPRYKVAKRGQDVALRCDPISGHVSLFWYQQALGQGPEFLTYFQNEAQLDKSGLPSDRFFAERPEGSVSTLKIQRTQQEDSAVYLCASSTRDRDYGYTFGSGTRLTVV.

This clonotype was detected ten times or more. This sequence joins TRBV7-9 and TRBJ2-7, with D possibly matching TRBD2 (6 bases). The CDR3 is made up of 13 amino acids. Trimming stripped 3 bases from V and 6 bases from J, with 12 bases between. Germline V gene data show CDR1 as SEHNR and CDR2 as FQNEAQ (reference sequence). CDR3: CASSLGGLIEQYF. CDR3 DNA: TGTGCCAGCAGCTTGGGGGGACTGATCGAGCAGTACTTC. Drawing the rest from reference TRBV7-9 and TRBJ2-7, the complete variable domain is DTGVSQNPRHKITKRGQNVTFRCDPISEHNRLYWYRQTLGQGPEFLTYFQNEAQLEKSRLLSDRFSAERPKGSFSTLEIQRTEQGDSAMYLCASSLGGLIEQYFGPGTRLTVT.

The chain recombines TRBV2 with TRBJ1-4; D is unresolved. The CDR3 runs 12 residues. V was trimmed by 2 bases and J by 8 bases, leaving 6 bases between them. The germline gives CDR1 SNHLY, CDR2 FYNNEI. The CDR3 DNA reads as TGTGCCAGCAGTGAAAAGTTGGAAAAACTGTTTTTT. It specifies CASSEKLEKLFF.

V usage is TRBV7-9 and J usage is TRBJ2-2; perhaps TRBD2 as D (6 bases). Looked up from germline, CDR1 is SEHNR and CDR2 is FQNEAQ (reference sequence). The CDR3 runs 15 residues. Trimming took off 3 bases at V and 7 bases at J, with 15 bases between the two ends. CDR3 sequence: CASSFGGYGNGELFF. The CDR3 bases are TGTGCCAGCAGCTTTGGGGGGTACGGTAACGGGGAGCTGTTTTTT. The variable domain in full, completed from reference TRBV7-9 and TRBJ2-2, reads DTGVSQNPRHKITKRGQNVTFRCDPISEHNRLYWYRQTLGQGPEFLTYFQNEAQLEKSRLLSDRFSAERPKGSFSTLEIQRTEQGDSAMYLCASSFGGYGNGELFFGEGSRLTVL.

The V gene is TRBV29-1, the J gene TRBJ2-7; 8 nucleotides line up with TRBD2. This CDR3 spans 13 amino acids. V dropped 5 bases and J dropped 2; count of bases not matched to a gene: 5. CDR1 is SQVTM, CDR2 ANQGSEA, per germline. The CDR3: CSVQASGPYEQYF. The CDR3 bases are TGCAGCGTTCAGGCTAGCGGGCCCTACGAGCAGTACTTC.

This clonotype was seen repeatedly, ten times or more. The chain links TRBV7-2 to TRBJ2-2; D possibly matches TRBD1 or TRBD2 (5 bases each). CDR1 is SGHTA and CDR2 is FQGNSA in the germline V gene. The ends were cut back, 2 bases at V and 3 bases at J, with 16 bases in the middle. CDR3 length: 17 amino acids. DNA of the CDR3: TGTGCCAGCAGCTTAAGGCTAGGGACGCAGCACACCGGGGAGCTGTTTTTT. Translated, it gives CASSLRLGTQHTGELFF.